This TCR beta chain was sequenced in a study of blood T cell repertoires in COVID-19. The CDR3 is 14 residues long. Germline loops: CDR1 MDHEN, CDR2 SYDVKM. V lost 3 bases and J 8 bases, leaving 16 bases between the germline ends. Profiling relied on immunoSEQ multiplex PCR, and the TCRdb table lists in-frame clones only, not all of them. The sample holds 150,000 or so clones; 82% are singletons and the top ten take 7%. The TCR sequence derives from a woman in her 40s with COVID-19, enrolled during active disease. The rearrangement joins TRBV28 to TRBJ1-2, with a possible D match to TRBD1 (6 bases). Material for sequencing was peripheral blood. CDR3 sequence reads: CASSLMGATQGYTF. Written as DNA, the CDR3 is TGTGCCAGCAGTTTGATGGGGGCCACTCAGGGCTACACCTTC.